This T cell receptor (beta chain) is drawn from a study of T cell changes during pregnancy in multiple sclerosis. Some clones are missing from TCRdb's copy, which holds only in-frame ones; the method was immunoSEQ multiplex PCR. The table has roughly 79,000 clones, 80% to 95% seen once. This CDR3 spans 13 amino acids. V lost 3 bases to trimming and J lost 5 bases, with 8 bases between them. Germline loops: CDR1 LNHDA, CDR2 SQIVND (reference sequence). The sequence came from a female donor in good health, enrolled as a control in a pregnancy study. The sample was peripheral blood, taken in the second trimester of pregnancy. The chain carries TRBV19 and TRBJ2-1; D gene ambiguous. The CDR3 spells CASSIFGDNEQFF. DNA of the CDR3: TGTGCCAGTAGTATTTTTGGAGACAATGAGCAGTTCTTC.